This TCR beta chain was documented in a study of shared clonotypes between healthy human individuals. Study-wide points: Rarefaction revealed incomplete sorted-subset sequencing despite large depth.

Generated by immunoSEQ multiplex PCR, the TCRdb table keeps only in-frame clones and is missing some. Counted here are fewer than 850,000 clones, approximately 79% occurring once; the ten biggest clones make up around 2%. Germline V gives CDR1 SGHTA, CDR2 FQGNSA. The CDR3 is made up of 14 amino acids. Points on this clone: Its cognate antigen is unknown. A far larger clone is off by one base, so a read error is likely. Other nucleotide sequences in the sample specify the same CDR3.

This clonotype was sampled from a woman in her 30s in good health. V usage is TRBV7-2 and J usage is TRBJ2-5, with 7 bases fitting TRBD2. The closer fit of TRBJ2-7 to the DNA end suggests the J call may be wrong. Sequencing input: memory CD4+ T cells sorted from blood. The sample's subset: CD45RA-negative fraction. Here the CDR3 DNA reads TGTGCCAGCAGCTTCCAGCGGGATTCCTACGAGCAGTACTTC. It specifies CASSFQRDSYEQYF.